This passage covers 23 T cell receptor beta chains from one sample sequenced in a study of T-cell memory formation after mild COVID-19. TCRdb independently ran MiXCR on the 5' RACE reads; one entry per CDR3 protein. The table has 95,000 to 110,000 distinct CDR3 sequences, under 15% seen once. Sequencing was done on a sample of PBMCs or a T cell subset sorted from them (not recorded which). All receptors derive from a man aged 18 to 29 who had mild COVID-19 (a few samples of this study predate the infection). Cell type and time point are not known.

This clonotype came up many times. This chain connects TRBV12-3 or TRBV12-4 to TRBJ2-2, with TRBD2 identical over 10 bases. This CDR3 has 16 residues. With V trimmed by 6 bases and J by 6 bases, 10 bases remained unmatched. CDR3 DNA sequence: TGTGCCAGCAGACCTCCGGGACTAGCGAGACCCGGGGAGCTGTTTTTT. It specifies CASRPPGLARPGELFF.

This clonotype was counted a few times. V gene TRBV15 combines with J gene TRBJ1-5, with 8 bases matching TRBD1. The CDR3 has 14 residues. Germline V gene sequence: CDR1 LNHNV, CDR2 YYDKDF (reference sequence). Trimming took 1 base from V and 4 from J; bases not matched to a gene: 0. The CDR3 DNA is TGTGCCACCAGCAGAGGGACAGGGAATCAGCCCCAGCATTTT. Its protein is CATSRGTGNQPQHF.

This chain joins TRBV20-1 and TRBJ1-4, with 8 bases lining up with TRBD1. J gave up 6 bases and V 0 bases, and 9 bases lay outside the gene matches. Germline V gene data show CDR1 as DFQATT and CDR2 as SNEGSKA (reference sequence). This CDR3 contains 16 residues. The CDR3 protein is CSARDLGGQGDEKLFF. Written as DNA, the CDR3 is TGCAGTGCTAGAGATCTAGGCGGACAGGGTGATGAAAAACTGTTTTTT.

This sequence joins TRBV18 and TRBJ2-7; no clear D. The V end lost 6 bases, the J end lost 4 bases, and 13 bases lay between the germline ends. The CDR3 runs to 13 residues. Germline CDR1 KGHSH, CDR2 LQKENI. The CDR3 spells CASSPGHLYEQYV. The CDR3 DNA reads TGTGCCAGCTCCCCCGGGCATCTGTACGAGCAGTACGTC.

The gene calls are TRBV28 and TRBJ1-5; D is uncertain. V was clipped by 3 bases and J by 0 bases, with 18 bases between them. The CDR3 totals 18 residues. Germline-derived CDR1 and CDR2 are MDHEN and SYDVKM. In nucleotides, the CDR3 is TGTGCCAGCAGTTTGTCAAACTCCAGGTACTATAGCAATCAGCCCCAGCATTTT. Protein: CASSLSNSRYYSNQPQHF.

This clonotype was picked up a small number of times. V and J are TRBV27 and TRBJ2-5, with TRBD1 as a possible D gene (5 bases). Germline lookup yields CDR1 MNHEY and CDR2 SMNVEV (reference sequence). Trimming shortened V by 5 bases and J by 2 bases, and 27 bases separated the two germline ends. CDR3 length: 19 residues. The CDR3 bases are TGTGCCAGCAGTCCTCGATCCCCTACTGTACTGGGGCTTCAAGAGACCCAGTACTTC. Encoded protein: CASSPRSPTVLGLQETQYF.

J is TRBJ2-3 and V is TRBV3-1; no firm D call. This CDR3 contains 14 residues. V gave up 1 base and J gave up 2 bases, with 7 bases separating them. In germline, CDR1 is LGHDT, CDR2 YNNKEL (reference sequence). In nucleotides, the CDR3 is TGTGCCAGCAGCCAAGGGATCCTCACAGATACGCAGTATTTT. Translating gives CASSQGILTDTQYF.

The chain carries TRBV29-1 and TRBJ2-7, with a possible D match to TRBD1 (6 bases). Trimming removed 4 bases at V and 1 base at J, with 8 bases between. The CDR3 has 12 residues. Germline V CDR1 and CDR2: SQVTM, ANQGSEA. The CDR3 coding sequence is TGCAGCGTTGGGGACATGTCCTACGAGCAGTACTTC. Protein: CSVGDMSYEQYF.

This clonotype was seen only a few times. The DNA for the CDR3 is TGCGCCAGCAGCCACTCCGGGAGCGCGGAAGTCACCGGGGAGCTGTTTTTT. This codes for CASSHSGSAEVTGELFF. The chain joins TRBV4-3 to TRBJ2-2; D possibly corresponds to TRBD2 (6 bases). Trimming shortened V by 3 bases and J by 4 bases, and 18 bases separated the two germline ends. This CDR3 region has 17 residues. The germline V gene encodes CDR1 LGHNA and CDR2 YSLEER.

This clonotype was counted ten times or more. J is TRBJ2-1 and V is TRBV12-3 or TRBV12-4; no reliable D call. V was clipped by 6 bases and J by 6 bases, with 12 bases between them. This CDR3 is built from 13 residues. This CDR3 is CASSPGPGNEQFF. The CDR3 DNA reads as TGTGCCAGCAGCCCCGGGCCTGGCAATGAGCAGTTCTTC.

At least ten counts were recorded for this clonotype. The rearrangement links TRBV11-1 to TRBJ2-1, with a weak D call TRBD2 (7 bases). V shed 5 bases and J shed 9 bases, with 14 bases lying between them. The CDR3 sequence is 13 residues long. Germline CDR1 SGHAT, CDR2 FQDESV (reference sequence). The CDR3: CASSPRGGGEQFF. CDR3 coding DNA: TGTGCCAGCAGCCCCCGCGGGGGCGGTGAGCAGTTCTTC.

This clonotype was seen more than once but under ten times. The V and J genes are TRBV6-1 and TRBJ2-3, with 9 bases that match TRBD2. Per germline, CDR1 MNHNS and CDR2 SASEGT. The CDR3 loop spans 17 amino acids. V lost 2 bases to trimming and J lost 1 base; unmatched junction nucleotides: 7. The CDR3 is CASSEFLAGAGTDTQYF. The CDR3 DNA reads TGTGCCAGCAGTGAATTTTTAGCGGGGGCGGGCACAGATACGCAGTATTTT.

The chain's CDR3 is CASSPDGRNEQFF. CDR3 bases: TGCGCCAGCAGCCCGGATGGCAGGAATGAGCAGTTCTTC. The V gene is TRBV4-3, the J gene TRBJ2-1; D is undetermined. Trimming pared 4 bases from V and 7 bases from J, leaving 11 bases between. This CDR3 is built from 13 residues. CDR1 is LGHNA and CDR2 is YSLEER in the germline V gene.

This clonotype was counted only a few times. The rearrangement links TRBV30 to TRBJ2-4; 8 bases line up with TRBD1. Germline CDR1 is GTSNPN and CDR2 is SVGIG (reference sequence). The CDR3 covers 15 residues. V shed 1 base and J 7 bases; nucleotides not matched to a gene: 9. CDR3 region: CAWSGPTGVMNIQYF. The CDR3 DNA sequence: TGTGCCTGGAGTGGACCGACAGGGGTCATGAACATTCAGTACTTC.

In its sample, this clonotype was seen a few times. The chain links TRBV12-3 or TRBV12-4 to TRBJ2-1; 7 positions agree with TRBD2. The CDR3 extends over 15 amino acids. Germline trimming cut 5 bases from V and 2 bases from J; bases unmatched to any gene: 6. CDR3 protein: CASSPHAGAYNEQFF. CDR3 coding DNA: TGTGCCAGCAGTCCCCACGCGGGGGCCTACAATGAGCAGTTCTTC.

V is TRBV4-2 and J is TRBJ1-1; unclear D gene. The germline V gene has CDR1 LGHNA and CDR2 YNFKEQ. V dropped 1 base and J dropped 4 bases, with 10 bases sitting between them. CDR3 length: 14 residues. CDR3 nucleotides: TGTGCCAGCAGCCAAGGAGCGGGAGGCACTGAAGCTTTCTTT. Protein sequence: CASSQGAGGTEAFF.

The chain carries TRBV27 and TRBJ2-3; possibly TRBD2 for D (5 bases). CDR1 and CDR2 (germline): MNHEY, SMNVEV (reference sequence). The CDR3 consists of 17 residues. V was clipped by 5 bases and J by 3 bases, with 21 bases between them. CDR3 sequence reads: CASSPASSGKRTDTQYF. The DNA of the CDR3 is TGTGCCAGCAGTCCCGCCTCTTCGGGAAAACGGACAGATACGCAGTATTTT.

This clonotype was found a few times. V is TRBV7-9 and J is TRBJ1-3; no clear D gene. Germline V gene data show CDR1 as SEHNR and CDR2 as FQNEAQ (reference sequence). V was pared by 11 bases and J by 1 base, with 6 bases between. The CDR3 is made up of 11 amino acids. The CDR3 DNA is TGTGCCCTAGGGTCTGGAAACACCATATATTTT. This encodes CALGSGNTIYF.

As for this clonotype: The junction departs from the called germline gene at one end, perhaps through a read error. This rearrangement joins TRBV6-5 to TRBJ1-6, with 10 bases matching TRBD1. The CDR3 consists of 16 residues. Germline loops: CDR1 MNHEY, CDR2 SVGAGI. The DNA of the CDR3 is TGTGCCAGCAGTTACGATGAGACAGGGGGCTCCTCACCCCTCAACTTT. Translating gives CASSYDETGGSSPLNF.

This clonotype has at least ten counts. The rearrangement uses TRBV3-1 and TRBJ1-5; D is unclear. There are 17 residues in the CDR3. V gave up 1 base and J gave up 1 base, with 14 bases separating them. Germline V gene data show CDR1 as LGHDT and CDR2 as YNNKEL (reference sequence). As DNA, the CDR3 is TGTGCCAGCAGCCAAGGGGCTTTGGGGTCCAGCAATCAGCCCCAGCATTTT. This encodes CASSQGALGSSNQPQHF.

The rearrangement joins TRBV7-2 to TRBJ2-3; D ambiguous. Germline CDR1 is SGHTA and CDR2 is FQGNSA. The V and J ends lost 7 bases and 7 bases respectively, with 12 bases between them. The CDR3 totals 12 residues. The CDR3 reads CASTWTAYTQYF. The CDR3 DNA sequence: TGTGCCAGCACCTGGACCGCATATACGCAGTATTTT.

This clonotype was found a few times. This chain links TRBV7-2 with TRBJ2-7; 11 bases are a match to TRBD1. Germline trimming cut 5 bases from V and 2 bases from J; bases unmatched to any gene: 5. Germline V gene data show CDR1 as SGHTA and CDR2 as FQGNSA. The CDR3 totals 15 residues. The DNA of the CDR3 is TGTGCCAGCAGCCCCGGGACAGGGGGAACCTACGAGCAGTACGTC. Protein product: CASSPGTGGTYEQYV.

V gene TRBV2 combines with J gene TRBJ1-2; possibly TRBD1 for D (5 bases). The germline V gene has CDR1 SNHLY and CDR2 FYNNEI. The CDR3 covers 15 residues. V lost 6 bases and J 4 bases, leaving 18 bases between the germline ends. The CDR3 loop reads CASRAVVGLSYGYTF. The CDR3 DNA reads TGTGCCAGCAGGGCCGTCGTGGGGCTGAGCTATGGCTACACCTTC.